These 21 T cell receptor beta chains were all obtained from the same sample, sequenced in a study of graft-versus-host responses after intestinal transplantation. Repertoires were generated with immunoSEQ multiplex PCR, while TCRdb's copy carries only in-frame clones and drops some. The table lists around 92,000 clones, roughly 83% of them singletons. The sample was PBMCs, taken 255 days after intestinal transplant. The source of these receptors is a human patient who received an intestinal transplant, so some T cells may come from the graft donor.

CDR3 loop: CSVGAGAGETQYF. CDR3 DNA sequence: TGCAGCGTGGGAGCCGGGGCTGGGGAGACCCAGTACTTC. V usage is TRBV29-1 and J usage is TRBJ2-5; D is possibly TRBD1 or TRBD2 (5 bases each). Germline V gives CDR1 SQVTM, CDR2 ANQGSEA. Deletions cut 6 bases from V and 5 bases from J, with 16 bases between. CDR3 length: 13 residues.

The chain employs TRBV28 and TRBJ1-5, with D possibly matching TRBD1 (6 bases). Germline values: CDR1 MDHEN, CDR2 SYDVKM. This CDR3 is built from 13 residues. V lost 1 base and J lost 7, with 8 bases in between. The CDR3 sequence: CASSLLGGQPQHF. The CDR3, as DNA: TGTGCCAGCAGTTTATTAGGGGGACAGCCCCAGCATTTT.

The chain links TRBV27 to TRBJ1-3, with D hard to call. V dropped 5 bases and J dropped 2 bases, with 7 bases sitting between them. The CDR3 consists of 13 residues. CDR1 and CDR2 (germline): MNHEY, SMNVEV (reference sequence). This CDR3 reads CASSQRAGNTIYF. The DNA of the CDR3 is TGTGCCAGCAGTCAGAGGGCTGGAAACACCATATATTTT.

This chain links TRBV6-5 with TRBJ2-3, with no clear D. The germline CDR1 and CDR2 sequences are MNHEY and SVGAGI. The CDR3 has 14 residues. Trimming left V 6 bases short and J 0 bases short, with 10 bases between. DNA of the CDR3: TGTGCCAGCAGCCCTCTCAGAAGCACAGATACGCAGTATTTT. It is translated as CASSPLRSTDTQYF.

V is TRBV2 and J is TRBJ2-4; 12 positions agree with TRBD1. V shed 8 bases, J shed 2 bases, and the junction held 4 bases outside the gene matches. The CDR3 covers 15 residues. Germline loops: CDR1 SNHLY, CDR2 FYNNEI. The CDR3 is CASAGTGGTKNIQYF. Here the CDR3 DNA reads TGTGCCAGCGCCGGGACAGGGGGCACCAAAAACATTCAGTACTTC.

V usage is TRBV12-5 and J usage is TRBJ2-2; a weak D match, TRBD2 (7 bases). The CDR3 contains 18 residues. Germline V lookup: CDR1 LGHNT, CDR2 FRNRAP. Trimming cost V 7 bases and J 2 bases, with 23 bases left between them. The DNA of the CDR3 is TGTGCTAGTGCCAATTCGTTCGGGGGGCGGGTAAACACCGGGGAGCTGTTTTTT. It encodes CASANSFGGRVNTGELFF. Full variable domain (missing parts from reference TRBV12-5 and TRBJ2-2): DARVTQTPRHKVTEMGQEVTMRCQPILGHNTVFWYRQTMMQGLELLAYFRNRAPLDDSGMPKDRFSAEMPDATLATLKIQPSEPRDSAVYFCASANSFGGRVNTGELFFGEGSRLTVL.

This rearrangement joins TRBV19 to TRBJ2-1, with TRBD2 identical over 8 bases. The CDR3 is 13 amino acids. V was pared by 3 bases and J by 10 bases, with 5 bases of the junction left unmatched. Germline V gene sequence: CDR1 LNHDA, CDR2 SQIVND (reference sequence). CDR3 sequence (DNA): TGTGCCAGTAGTATCCGGGAGGGCCGCGAGCAGTTCTTC. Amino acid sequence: CASSIREGREQFF.

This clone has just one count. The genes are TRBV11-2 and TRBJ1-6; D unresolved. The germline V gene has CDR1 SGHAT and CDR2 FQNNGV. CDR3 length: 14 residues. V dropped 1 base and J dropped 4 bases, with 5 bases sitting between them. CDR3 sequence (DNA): TGTGCCAGCAGCTTAGGTAGTTATAATTCACCCCTCCACTTT. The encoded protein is CASSLGSYNSPLHF.

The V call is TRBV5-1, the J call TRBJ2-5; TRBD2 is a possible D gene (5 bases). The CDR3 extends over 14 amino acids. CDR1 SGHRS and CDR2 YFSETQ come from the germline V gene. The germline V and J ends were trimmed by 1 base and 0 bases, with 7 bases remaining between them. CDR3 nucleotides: TGCGCCAGCAGCTTGAGAGGGTACCAAGAGACCCAGTACTTC. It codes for CASSLRGYQETQYF.

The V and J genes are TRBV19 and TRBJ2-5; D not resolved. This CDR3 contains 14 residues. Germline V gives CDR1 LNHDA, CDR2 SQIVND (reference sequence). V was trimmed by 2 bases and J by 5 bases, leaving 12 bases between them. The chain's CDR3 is CASSIIGQWETQYF. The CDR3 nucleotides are TGTGCCAGTAGTATAATCGGGCAGTGGGAGACCCAGTACTTC.

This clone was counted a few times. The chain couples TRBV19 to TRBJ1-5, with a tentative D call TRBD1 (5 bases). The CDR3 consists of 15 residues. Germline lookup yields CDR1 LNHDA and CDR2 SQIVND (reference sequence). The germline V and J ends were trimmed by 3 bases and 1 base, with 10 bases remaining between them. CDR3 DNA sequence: TGTGCCAGTAGTATTCTTCAGGGAAGCAATCAGCCCCAGCATTTT. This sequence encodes CASSILQGSNQPQHF.

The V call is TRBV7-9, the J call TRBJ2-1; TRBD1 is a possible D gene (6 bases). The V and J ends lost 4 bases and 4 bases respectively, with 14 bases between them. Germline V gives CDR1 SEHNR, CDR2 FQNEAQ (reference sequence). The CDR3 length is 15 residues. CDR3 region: CASSYYRVGYNEQFF. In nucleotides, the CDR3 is TGTGCCAGCAGCTATTACAGGGTGGGTTACAATGAGCAGTTCTTC.

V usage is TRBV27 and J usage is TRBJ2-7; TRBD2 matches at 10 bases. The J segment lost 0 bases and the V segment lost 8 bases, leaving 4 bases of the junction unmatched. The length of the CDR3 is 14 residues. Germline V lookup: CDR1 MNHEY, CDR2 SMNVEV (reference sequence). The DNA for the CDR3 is TGTGCCAGCTGTAAGCGGGAGGGCTCCTACGAGCAGTACTTC. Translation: CASCKREGSYEQYF.

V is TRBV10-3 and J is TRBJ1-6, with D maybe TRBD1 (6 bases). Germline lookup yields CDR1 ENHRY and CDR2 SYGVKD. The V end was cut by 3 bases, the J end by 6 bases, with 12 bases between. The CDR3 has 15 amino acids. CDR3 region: CAISDIQGLNSPLHF. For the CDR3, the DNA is TGTGCCATCAGTGATATCCAGGGGCTTAATTCACCCCTCCACTTT.

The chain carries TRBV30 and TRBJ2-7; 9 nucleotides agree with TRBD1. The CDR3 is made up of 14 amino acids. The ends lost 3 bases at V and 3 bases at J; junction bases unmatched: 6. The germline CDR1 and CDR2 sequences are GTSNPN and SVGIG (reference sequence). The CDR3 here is CAWSAGTGYYEQYF. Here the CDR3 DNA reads TGTGCCTGGAGCGCCGGGACAGGGTACTACGAGCAGTACTTC.

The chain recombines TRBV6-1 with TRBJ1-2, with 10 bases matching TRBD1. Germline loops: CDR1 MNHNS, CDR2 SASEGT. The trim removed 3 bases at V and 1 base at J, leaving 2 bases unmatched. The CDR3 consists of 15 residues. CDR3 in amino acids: CASSEGTGVNYGYTF. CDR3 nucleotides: TGTGCCAGCAGTGAGGGGACAGGGGTTAACTATGGCTACACCTTC.

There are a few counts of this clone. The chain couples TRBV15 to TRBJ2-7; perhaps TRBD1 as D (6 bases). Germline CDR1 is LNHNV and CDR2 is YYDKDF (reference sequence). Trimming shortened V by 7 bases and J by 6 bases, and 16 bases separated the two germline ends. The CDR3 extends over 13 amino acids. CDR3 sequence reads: CATIDRSWIEQYV. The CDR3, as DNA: TGTGCCACCATCGACAGGAGTTGGATCGAGCAGTACGTC.

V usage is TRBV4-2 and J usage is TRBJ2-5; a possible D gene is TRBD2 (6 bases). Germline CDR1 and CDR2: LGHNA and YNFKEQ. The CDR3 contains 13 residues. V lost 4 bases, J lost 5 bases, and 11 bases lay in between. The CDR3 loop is CASSPYRGETQYF. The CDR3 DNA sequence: TGTGCCAGCAGCCCCTACCGGGGGGAGACCCAGTACTTC.

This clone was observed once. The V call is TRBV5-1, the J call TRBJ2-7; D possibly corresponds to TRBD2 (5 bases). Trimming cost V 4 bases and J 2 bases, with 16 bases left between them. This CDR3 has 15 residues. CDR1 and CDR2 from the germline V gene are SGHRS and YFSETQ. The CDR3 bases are TGCGCCAGCAGCCCATCCCGATACGGGGCCTACGAGCAGTACTTC. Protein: CASSPSRYGAYEQYF.

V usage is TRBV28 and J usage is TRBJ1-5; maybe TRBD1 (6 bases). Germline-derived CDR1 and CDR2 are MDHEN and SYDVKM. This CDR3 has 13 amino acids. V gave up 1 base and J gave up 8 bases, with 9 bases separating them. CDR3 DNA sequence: TGTGCCAGCAGTTTATCCCACAGGGAGCCCCAGCATTTT. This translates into CASSLSHREPQHF.

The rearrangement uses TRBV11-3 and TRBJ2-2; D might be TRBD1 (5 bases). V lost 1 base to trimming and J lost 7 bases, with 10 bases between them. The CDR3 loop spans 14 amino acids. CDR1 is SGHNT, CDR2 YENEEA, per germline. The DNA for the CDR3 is TGTGCCAGCAGCTTAGCCAGGGCTGGCGGGGAGCTGTTTTTT. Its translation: CASSLARAGGELFF.